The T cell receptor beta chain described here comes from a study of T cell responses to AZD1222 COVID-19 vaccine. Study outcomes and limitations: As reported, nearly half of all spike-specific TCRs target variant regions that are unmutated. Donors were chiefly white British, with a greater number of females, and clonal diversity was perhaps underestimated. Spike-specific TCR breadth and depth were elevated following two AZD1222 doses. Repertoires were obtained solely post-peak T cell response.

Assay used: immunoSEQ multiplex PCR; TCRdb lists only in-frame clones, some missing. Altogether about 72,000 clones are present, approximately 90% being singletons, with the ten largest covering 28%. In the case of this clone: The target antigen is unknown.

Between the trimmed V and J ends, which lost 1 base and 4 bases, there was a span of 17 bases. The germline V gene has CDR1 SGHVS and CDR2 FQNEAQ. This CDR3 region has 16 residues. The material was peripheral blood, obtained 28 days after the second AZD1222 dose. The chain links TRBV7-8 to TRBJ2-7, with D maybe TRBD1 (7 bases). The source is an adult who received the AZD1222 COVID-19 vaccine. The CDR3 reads CASSLGAPRGAYEQYF. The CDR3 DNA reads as TGTGCCAGCAGCTTAGGCGCCCCCAGGGGGGCGTACGAGCAGTACTTC.